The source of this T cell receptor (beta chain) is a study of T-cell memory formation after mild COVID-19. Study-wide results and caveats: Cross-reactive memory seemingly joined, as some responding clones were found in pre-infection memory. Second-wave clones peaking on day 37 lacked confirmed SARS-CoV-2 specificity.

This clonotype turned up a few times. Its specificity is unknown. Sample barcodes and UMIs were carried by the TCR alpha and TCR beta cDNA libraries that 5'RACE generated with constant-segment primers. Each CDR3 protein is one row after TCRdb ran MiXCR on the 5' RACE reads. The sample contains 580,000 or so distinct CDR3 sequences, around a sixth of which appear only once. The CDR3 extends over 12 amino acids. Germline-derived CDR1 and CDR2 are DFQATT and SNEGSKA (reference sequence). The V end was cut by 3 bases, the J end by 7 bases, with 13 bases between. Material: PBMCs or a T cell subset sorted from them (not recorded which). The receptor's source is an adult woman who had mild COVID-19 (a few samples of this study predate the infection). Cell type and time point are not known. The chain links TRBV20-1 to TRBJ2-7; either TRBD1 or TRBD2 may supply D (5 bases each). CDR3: CSASARGGEQYF. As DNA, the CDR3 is TGCAGTGCTAGTGCCCGGGGCGGAGAGCAGTACTTC.